This TCR beta chain was recorded in a study of T cells in localized non-small cell lung cancer. Study results and limitations: Sequencing was limited to one tumor region, leaving the possibility of heterogeneity open. The study found T cell clonality highest in uninvolved adjacent lung, above tumor.

Clones were read by immunoSEQ multiplex PCR, and TCRdb kept only the in-frame ones, dropping some. The data hold some 55,000 clones, with about 80% observed a single time. The CDR3 sequence is 15 residues long. The trim removed 7 bases at V and 3 bases at J, leaving 5 bases unmatched. Looked up from germline, CDR1 is SNHLY and CDR2 is FYNNEI. The table lists this clone with a few counts. Its antigen is not known. The source is a female donor over 55 with stage II squamous cell lung carcinoma. The chain is built from TRBV2 and TRBJ1-5; TRBD1 agrees at 11 bases. The specimen comprised peripheral blood, sampled before any cancer treatment. CDR3 protein: CASTKGQGVNQPQHF. DNA of the CDR3: TGTGCCAGCACAAAGGGACAGGGGGTCAATCAGCCCCAGCATTTT.